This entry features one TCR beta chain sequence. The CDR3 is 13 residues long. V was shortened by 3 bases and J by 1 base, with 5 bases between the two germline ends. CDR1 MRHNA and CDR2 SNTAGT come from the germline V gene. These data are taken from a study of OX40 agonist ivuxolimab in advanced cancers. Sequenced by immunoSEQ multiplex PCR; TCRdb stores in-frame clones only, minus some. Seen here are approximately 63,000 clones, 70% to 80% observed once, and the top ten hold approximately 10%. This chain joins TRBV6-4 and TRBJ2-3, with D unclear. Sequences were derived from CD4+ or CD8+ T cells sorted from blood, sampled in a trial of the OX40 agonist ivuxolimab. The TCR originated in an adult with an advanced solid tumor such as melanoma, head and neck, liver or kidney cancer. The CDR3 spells CASSDAGTDTQYF. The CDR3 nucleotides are TGTGCCAGCAGTGATGCGGGCACAGATACGCAGTATTTT.